The 30 T cell receptor beta chains given below trace back to one sample, sequenced in a study of blood T cells in healthy people across ages (dated by TCRdb to about 2015). Receptor amplification or capture employed 5' RACE. The sample was run on an Illumina HiSeq 2500. A second PCR of roughly 7 to 12 cycles was run with a J-beta primer mix and a sample-barcoded 5' primer. Through fastp at Q25 and MiXCR, TCRdb rebuilt clones from the public reads, retaining in-frame beta chains. Records with the same CDR3 protein are collapsed into one entry carrying the most frequent genes and DNA. This sample is represented by approximately 670,000 distinct CDR3 sequences; roughly 43% of them were singletons. Together, the top ten hold approximately 29% of the sample. Input material: blood. These receptors all come from an elderly man in good health.

V and J are TRBV6-2 or TRBV6-3 and TRBJ2-5; TRBD2 aligns across 11 bases. This CDR3 is built from 14 residues. Germline CDR1 MNHEY, CDR2 SVGEGT. V shed 8 bases and J 5 bases; nucleotides not matched to a gene: 7. CDR3 residues: CASERLAGYETQYF. CDR3 DNA: TGTGCCAGCGAAAGACTAGCGGGATACGAGACCCAGTACTTC.

Ten or more counts support this clonotype. This chain uses TRBV20-1 with TRBJ2-3; 8 nucleotides align to TRBD2. CDR1 is DFQATT and CDR2 is SNEGSKA in the germline V gene (reference sequence). The V and J ends lost 1 base and 6 bases, in that order; junction bases with no gene match: 12. The CDR3 has 16 residues. For the CDR3, the DNA is TGCAGTGCTAGAGGATCCCCTAGCGGGTCTTCGGATACGCAGTATTTT. Translation: CSARGSPSGSSDTQYF.

This clonotype has more than one count but fewer than ten. The chain has TRBV5-6 and TRBJ2-2; 11 nucleotides line up with TRBD2. V was clipped by 4 bases and J by 2 bases; unmatched bases: 10. Germline CDR1 reads SGHDT; CDR2 reads YYEEEE. The CDR3 has 18 amino acids. The CDR3 loop is CASSPYPGTSGNTGELFF. The CDR3 DNA reads TGTGCCAGCAGCCCATACCCCGGGACTAGCGGAAACACCGGGGAGCTGTTTTTT.

The rearrangement uses TRBV19 and TRBJ2-6, with TRBD1 identical over 8 bases. The CDR3 loop spans 19 amino acids. With V trimmed by 3 bases and J by 4 bases, 14 bases remained unmatched. CDR1 and CDR2 from the germline V gene are LNHDA and SQIVND (reference sequence). CDR3 DNA sequence: TGTGCCAGTAGTATCCCCGGCAGGGGGCTACTCTCAGGGGCCAACGTCCTGACTTTC. Residues: CASSIPGRGLLSGANVLTF.

The chain employs TRBV12-3 or TRBV12-4 and TRBJ2-3; 14 bases fit TRBD2. This CDR3 has 15 amino acids. The V and J ends lost 6 bases and 5 bases, in that order; junction bases with no gene match: 4. The CDR3 DNA is TGTGCCAGCAGGACTAGCGGGGGGGTAATAGATACGCAGTATTTT. It encodes CASRTSGGVIDTQYF.

The table lists this clonotype with a few counts. The V gene is TRBV9, the J gene TRBJ2-3; D gene unclear. The CDR3 runs to 12 residues. V lost 2 bases, J lost 4 bases, and 5 bases lay in between. Germline V gives CDR1 SGDLS, CDR2 YYNGEE. The CDR3 reads CASSVESDTQYF. Here the CDR3 DNA reads TGTGCCAGCAGCGTCGAGTCAGATACGCAGTATTTT.

The chain uses TRBV12-3 or TRBV12-4 and TRBJ2-3; no reliable D call. The CDR3 runs 13 residues. V lost 1 base, J lost 3 bases, and 5 bases lay in between. The CDR3 region has the DNA TGTGCCAGCAGTTTAGTTGAGACAGATACGCAGTATTTT. As protein: CASSLVETDTQYF.

The chain links TRBV2 to TRBJ2-5, with D hard to call. The CDR3 spans 14 residues. Germline assignment: CDR1 SNHLY and CDR2 FYNNEI. Trimming removed 2 bases at V and 1 base at J, with 8 bases between. The CDR3, as DNA: TGTGCCAGCAGTGAAAGGAAACCCCAAGAGACCCAGTACTTC. Translated: CASSERKPQETQYF.

This clonotype occurred once. One base away lies a much larger clone, so this may be a sequencing read error. In DNA form, the CDR3 reads TGCGCCAGCAACCCGGAGGGACGAAGCTCCCACAATGAGCAGTTCTTC. This translates into CASNPEGRSSHNEQFF. The V gene is TRBV5-1, the J gene TRBJ2-1; TRBD2 is a possible D gene (6 bases). The CDR3 is made up of 16 amino acids. Per germline, CDR1 SGHRS and CDR2 YFSETQ. The variable domain in full, with the rest retrieved from reference TRBV5-1 and TRBJ2-1, is KAGVTQTPRYLIKTRGQQVTLSCSPISGHRSVSWYQQTPGQGLQFLFEYFSETQRNKGNFPGRFSGRQFSNSRSEMNVSTLELGDSALYLCASNPEGRSSHNEQFFGPGTRLTVL.

This clonotype was picked up a small number of times. The J gene is TRBJ2-1, the V gene TRBV20-1; a weak D match, TRBD1 (6 bases). Germline V gives CDR1 DFQATT, CDR2 SNEGSKA (reference sequence). V lost 5 bases and J 3 bases, leaving 14 bases between the germline ends. The CDR3 runs to 14 residues. The CDR3 coding sequence is TGCAGTGCTTTCCCCGACAGGTTCTACAATGAGCAGTTCTTC. Its protein product is CSAFPDRFYNEQFF.

This clonotype was recorded many times. The junction departs from germline at one end; a sequencing error may be responsible. V is TRBV7-2 and J is TRBJ2-1; D remains ambiguous. Germline V lookup: CDR1 SGHTA, CDR2 FQGNSA. The CDR3 length is 14 residues. CDR3 region: CASRLQSSYNEQFF. As DNA, the CDR3 is TGTGCCAGCAGACTACAAAGCTCCTATAATGAGCAGTTCTTC.

This clonotype was detected only a few times. The chain couples TRBV10-3 to TRBJ2-1, with 8 bases matching TRBD2. After removal of 7 bases from V and 1 base from J, the junction contained 6 bases not matched to a gene. Germline values: CDR1 ENHRY, CDR2 SYGVKD. The CDR3 has 15 residues. DNA of the CDR3: TGTGCCATCAATTCCCTAGCGGGTTCCTACAATGAGCAGTTCTTC. Translating it yields CAINSLAGSYNEQFF.

V is TRBV3-1 and J is TRBJ2-5, with D possibly TRBD2 on 6 matching bases. Germline values: CDR1 LGHDT, CDR2 YNNKEL (reference sequence). Trimming pared 1 base from V and 11 bases from J, leaving 23 bases between. This CDR3 has 16 residues. CDR3 nucleotides: TGTGCCAGCAGCCAAGTTAGCGGAACTTCGGGCGGCGGGCAGTACTTC. Translating it yields CASSQVSGTSGGGQYF.

This clonotype was recorded a few times. The J gene is TRBJ1-2, the V gene TRBV20-1; a weak D match, TRBD1 (6 bases). The germline V gene encodes CDR1 DFQATT and CDR2 SNEGSKA (reference sequence). This CDR3 comprises 14 residues. The ends were cut back, 5 bases at V and 7 bases at J, with 20 bases in the middle. DNA of the CDR3: TGCAGTGCTCCTTCGGGGGGCGCGGTAGGTGGCTACACCTTC. Amino acid sequence: CSAPSGGAVGGYTF.

CDR3 sequence reads: CASSKTAGVADTQYF. DNA for the CDR3: TGTGCCAGCAGCAAAACGGCGGGAGTTGCAGATACGCAGTATTTT. V and J are TRBV21-1 and TRBJ2-3; the listed D gene, TRBD2, was not tested against the DNA. TRBV21-1 is a pseudogene. This CDR3 is built from 15 residues.

About this clonotype itself: The junction departs from germline at one end; a sequencing error may be responsible. This chain links TRBV6-1 with TRBJ1-6; TRBD1 aligns across 7 bases. The CDR3 spans 20 residues. The V gene's germline CDR1 is MNHNS and CDR2 SASEGT. For the CDR3, the DNA is TGTGCCAGCAGCGTGAACAGGGGTTGGAGCTTCGTCTCCAATAATTCACCCCTCCACTTT. Translation gives CASSVNRGWSFVSNNSPLHF.

About this clonotype: One end of the junction is discordant with germline, which a read error may explain. CDR3 protein: CRVEAGSYGYTF. The CDR3 coding sequence is TGCAGGGTTGAGGCAGGGAGCTATGGCTACACCTTC. The V gene is TRBV29-1, the J gene TRBJ1-2; TRBD1 might be the D (5 bases). Germline V gene sequence: CDR1 SQVTM, CDR2 ANQGSEA. CDR3 length equals 12 residues.

The sample holds a few counts of this clonotype. This chain joins TRBV4-2 and TRBJ2-1, with D perhaps being TRBD1 or TRBD2 (5 bases each). This CDR3 has 13 residues. Germline values: CDR1 LGHNA, CDR2 YNFKEQ. Here the CDR3 reads CALWGLGYNEQFF. In DNA, the CDR3 is TGTGCTCTCTGGGGGTTGGGTTACAATGAGCAGTTCTTC.

The rearrangement uses TRBV27 and TRBJ2-5; 8 nucleotides align to TRBD2. The junction had 6 bases not matched to a gene; V was cut back by 5 bases and J by 4 bases. The germline CDR1 and CDR2 sequences are MNHEY and SMNVEV (reference sequence). This CDR3 region has 14 residues. CDR3 nucleotides: TGTGCCAGCAGTGTAAGGCTAGCGGGAGAGACCCAGTACTTC. The encoded protein is CASSVRLAGETQYF.

The V gene is TRBV6-4, the J gene TRBJ1-2; D perhaps matches TRBD1 (5 bases). In germline, CDR1 is MRHNA, CDR2 SNTAGT. Trimming removed 4 bases at V and 4 bases at J, with 10 bases between. The CDR3 runs to 13 residues. The CDR3 protein is CASSAGRLYGYTF. DNA of the CDR3: TGTGCCAGCAGTGCGGGGCGCCTCTATGGCTACACCTTC.

The chain uses TRBV11-2 and TRBJ2-1, with TRBD2 matching over 9 bases. The junction had 17 bases not matched to a gene; V was cut back by 4 bases and J by 7 bases. Germline-derived CDR1 and CDR2 are SGHAT and FQNNGV. The CDR3 consists of 18 residues. The CDR3 spells CASSSHPPLAGTLNEQFF. Written as DNA, the CDR3 is TGTGCCAGCAGCTCACATCCTCCTCTAGCGGGGACTCTTAATGAGCAGTTCTTC.

The rearrangement links TRBV9 to TRBJ1-4, with D perhaps TRBD1 (6 bases). The CDR3 spans 15 residues. The V end was cut by 4 bases, the J end by 7 bases, with 17 bases between. Germline values: CDR1 SGDLS, CDR2 YYNGEE. The CDR3 DNA reads as TGTGCCAGCAGCCTAGGACAGCATCTCGGTGAAAAACTGTTTTTT. This encodes CASSLGQHLGEKLFF.

The rearrangement uses TRBV7-9 and TRBJ1-1; no firm D call. Germline CDR1 reads SEHNR; CDR2 reads FQNEAQ (reference sequence). The CDR3 has 15 amino acids. The V end lost 5 bases, the J end lost 1 base, and 14 bases lay between the germline ends. The DNA for the CDR3 is TGTGCCAGCAGCCCTGCCGCGGCGGGGAACACTGAAGCTTTCTTT. Translation: CASSPAAAGNTEAFF.

This clonotype was seen only a few times. This chain connects TRBV25-1 to TRBJ2-4; 10 bases match TRBD2. With V trimmed by 4 bases and J by 6 bases, 6 bases remained unmatched. This CDR3 is built from 15 residues. The germline gives CDR1 MGHDK, CDR2 SYGVNS. The DNA for the CDR3 is TGTGCCAGCAGTGTTAGCGGGGGGACCACAAACATTCAGTACTTC. Translated: CASSVSGGTTNIQYF.

The chain carries TRBV7-6 and TRBJ2-7; TRBD2 might be the D (5 bases). CDR1 is SGHVS, CDR2 FNYEAQ, per germline. CDR3 length: 16 residues. Trimming cost V 5 bases and J 0 bases, with 17 bases left between them. DNA of the CDR3: TGTGCCAGCAGCCGAGACGTGCAGCGGAGCTCCTACGAGCAGTACTTC. Protein sequence: CASSRDVQRSSYEQYF.

The chain couples TRBV6-4 to TRBJ2-1, with 10 bases matching TRBD2. CDR3 length: 19 amino acids. Germline V CDR1 and CDR2: MRHNA, SNTAGT. V shed 5 bases, J shed 2 bases, and the junction held 15 bases outside the gene matches. The DNA for the CDR3 is TGTGCCAGCAGTTCTATAGCGGGAGGTCGCTCGAGCCCCTACAATGAGCAGTTCTTC. This translates into CASSSIAGGRSSPYNEQFF.

The chain is built from TRBV28 and TRBJ2-1, with a weak D call TRBD2 (6 bases). V lost 5 bases, J lost 2 bases, and 16 bases lay in between. Germline V gene data show CDR1 as MDHEN and CDR2 as SYDVKM. The CDR3 has 16 amino acids. The CDR3 reads CASSPSGEPAYNEQFF. The CDR3 DNA reads as TGTGCCAGCAGTCCCTCGGGGGAACCTGCCTACAATGAGCAGTTCTTC.

The gene calls are TRBV5-6 and TRBJ2-1; no clear D. Germline CDR1 is SGHDT and CDR2 is YYEEEE. This CDR3 has 17 amino acids. V shed 3 bases and J shed 8 bases, with 24 bases lying between them. CDR3 protein: CASSSPSPTSTMDEQFF. CDR3 nucleotides: TGTGCCAGCAGCTCCCCCTCACCGACTTCCACTATGGATGAGCAGTTCTTC.

This chain connects TRBV7-2 to TRBJ2-3; TRBD2 matches at 10 bases. The CDR3 loop spans 17 amino acids. Germline CDR1 SGHTA, CDR2 FQGNSA. Unmatched junction bases numbered 9, after V lost 1 base and J lost 5 bases. CDR3: CASSLGLSGGPRDTQYF. The CDR3 coding sequence is TGTGCCAGCAGCTTAGGGCTTAGCGGGGGGCCACGAGATACGCAGTATTTT.

The CDR3 region has the DNA TGTGCCAGCAGCCATCCTTCCCCCTACGAGCAGTACTTC. Residues: CASSHPSPYEQYF. The J gene is TRBJ2-7, the V gene TRBV6-2 or TRBV6-3; unclear D gene. V dropped 6 bases and J dropped 2 bases, with 11 bases sitting between them. The germline CDR1 and CDR2 sequences are MNHEY and SVGEGT. This CDR3 is built from 13 residues.